These T cell receptor beta chains were read from a single sample in a study of shared clonotypes between healthy human individuals. TCRdb's table, derived via immunoSEQ multiplex PCR, lists solely in-frame clones and lacks some. The repertoire has 950,000 to 1,100,000 clones, approximately 72% of them found once; the top ten carry 1.4% to 1.5%. What was sequenced was memory CD4+ T cells sorted from blood. These receptors all come from a man between 18 and 35 years old in good health. Both conserved end residues are part of each CDR3. Each record gives: D gene, V gene, clone size, J gene, CDR3 protein, CDR3 DNA. D genes are given only for firm matches. Clone size is given for some rows only: seen once, a few or many times, or a class if the clone is expanded.

d_gene: .
v_gene: TRBV7-9
abundance: once
j_gene: TRBJ2-5
CDR3aa: CASSFISGSETQYF
CDR3nt: TGTGCCAGCAGCTTTATTTCAGGGAGTGAGACCCAGTACTTC

d_gene: .
v_gene: TRBV7-2
abundance: .
j_gene: TRBJ2-3
CDR3aa: CASSFWATDTQYF
CDR3nt: TGTGCCAGCAGCTTCTGGGCCACAGATACGCAGTATTTT

d_gene: TRBD2
v_gene: TRBV5-4
abundance: .
j_gene: TRBJ2-5
CDR3aa: CASSLASGATDGAQYF
CDR3nt: TGTGCCAGCAGCTTGGCTAGCGGGGCGACCGATGGGGCCCAGTACTTC

d_gene: TRBD2
v_gene: TRBV18
abundance: .
j_gene: TRBJ2-7
CDR3aa: CASSLVLAGGAYEQYF
CDR3nt: TGTGCCAGCTCACTCGTACTAGCGGGGGGAGCCTACGAGCAGTACTTC

d_gene: TRBD2
v_gene: TRBV19
abundance: .
j_gene: TRBJ2-7
CDR3aa: CASSTLAGAPYEQYF
CDR3nt: TGTGCCAGTAGTACCCTAGCGGGAGCGCCCTACGAGCAGTACTTC

d_gene: .
v_gene: TRBV7-2
abundance: .
j_gene: TRBJ1-4
CDR3aa: CASSLSGLDGEKLFF
CDR3nt: TGTGCCAGCAGCTTATCGGGGCTTGATGGGGAAAAACTGTTTTTT

d_gene: .
v_gene: TRBV12-5
abundance: .
j_gene: TRBJ2-2
CDR3aa: CASGFRPGVGELFF
CDR3nt: TGTGCTAGTGGTTTCCGCCCTGGGGTCGGGGAGCTGTTTTTT

d_gene: TRBD2
v_gene: TRBV5-4
abundance: .
j_gene: TRBJ2-1
CDR3aa: CASSDWGLVPSNEQFF
CDR3nt: TGTGCCAGCAGCGATTGGGGACTAGTCCCGAGCAATGAGCAGTTCTTC

d_gene: TRBD1
v_gene: TRBV6-6
abundance: .
j_gene: TRBJ2-7
CDR3aa: CASSRRDRGLDEQYF
CDR3nt: TGTGCCAGCAGTCGCCGGGACAGGGGGTTGGACGAGCAGTACTTC

d_gene: TRBD1
v_gene: TRBV7-9
abundance: .
j_gene: TRBJ1-4
CDR3aa: CASSLGTGLWEKLFF
CDR3nt: TGTGCCAGCAGCTTAGGGACAGGGCTGTGGGAAAAACTGTTTTTT

d_gene: .
v_gene: TRBV11-2
abundance: .
j_gene: TRBJ2-5
CDR3aa: CASSSNPRQETQYF
CDR3nt: TGTGCCAGCAGCTCGAACCCACGCCAAGAGACCCAGTACTTC

d_gene: .
v_gene: TRBV6-5
abundance: .
j_gene: TRBJ1-6
CDR3aa: CASHKGTYNSPLHF
CDR3nt: TGTGCCAGTCATAAGGGTACCTATAATTCACCCCTCCACTTT

d_gene: .
v_gene: TRBV7-2
abundance: many
j_gene: TRBJ1-4
CDR3aa: CASSFGPGEKLFF
CDR3nt: TGTGCCAGCAGCTTCGGTCCGGGTGAAAAACTGTTTTTT

d_gene: .
v_gene: TRBV2
abundance: few
j_gene: TRBJ1-4
CDR3aa: CASSVGVANEKLFF
CDR3nt: TGTGCCAGCAGTGTTGGGGTAGCTAATGAAAAACTGTTTTTT

d_gene: .
v_gene: TRBV7-2
abundance: once
j_gene: TRBJ1-2
CDR3aa: CASSLGAWGGYGYTF
CDR3nt: TGTGCCAGCAGCTTAGGAGCGTGGGGAGGCTATGGCTACACCTTC

d_gene: .
v_gene: TRBV28
abundance: .
j_gene: TRBJ2-7
CDR3aa: CASSLRDGAYEQYF
CDR3nt: TGTGCCAGCAGTTTAAGGGACGGAGCCTACGAGCAGTACTTC

d_gene: .
v_gene: TRBV10-3
abundance: .
j_gene: TRBJ1-1
CDR3aa: CAISESLDTEAFF
CDR3nt: TGTGCCATCAGTGAGTCCCTAGACACTGAAGCTTTCTTT

d_gene: TRBD1
v_gene: TRBV7-2
abundance: .
j_gene: TRBJ1-4
CDR3aa: CASSTGPGQAMRKLFF
CDR3nt: TGTGCCAGCAGCACAGGACCGGGACAGGCAATGAGGAAACTGTTTTTT

d_gene: TRBD2
v_gene: TRBV25-1
abundance: few
j_gene: TRBJ2-3
CDR3aa: CASSAPGLAADTQYF
CDR3nt: TGTGCCAGCAGTGCCCCGGGACTAGCGGCTGATACGCAGTATTTT

d_gene: TRBD2
v_gene: TRBV5-1
abundance: few
j_gene: TRBJ2-5
CDR3aa: CASSPLAGSETQYF
CDR3nt: TGCGCCAGCAGCCCTCTAGCGGGTTCCGAGACCCAGTACTTC

d_gene: .
v_gene: TRBV7-2
abundance: few
j_gene: TRBJ1-2
CDR3aa: CASSRYRAYGYTF
CDR3nt: TGTGCCAGCAGCCGATACAGGGCCTATGGCTACACCTTC

d_gene: .
v_gene: TRBV9
abundance: .
j_gene: TRBJ2-6
CDR3aa: CASSVWGESGANVLTF
CDR3nt: TGTGCCAGCAGCGTATGGGGAGAATCTGGGGCCAACGTCCTGACTTTC

d_gene: .
v_gene: TRBV5-1
abundance: .
j_gene: TRBJ2-3
CDR3aa: CASSLLLGGPTDTQYF
CDR3nt: TGCGCCAGCAGCTTACTTCTGGGGGGGCCCACAGATACGCAGTATTTT

d_gene: .
v_gene: TRBV5-1
abundance: .
j_gene: TRBJ1-4
CDR3aa: CASSLAGGTSHNEKLFF
CDR3nt: TGCGCCAGCAGCTTGGCTGGGGGAACCTCCCATAATGAAAAACTGTTTTTT

d_gene: TRBD2
v_gene: TRBV29-1
abundance: .
j_gene: TRBJ2-5
CDR3aa: CSVGPSGQETQYF
CDR3nt: TGCAGCGTTGGTCCTAGCGGACAAGAGACCCAGTACTTC

d_gene: .
v_gene: TRBV2
abundance: few
j_gene: TRBJ1-5
CDR3aa: CASSKTGNSNQPQHF
CDR3nt: TGTGCCAGCAGCAAAACCGGGAATAGCAATCAGCCCCAGCATTTT

d_gene: .
v_gene: TRBV11-3
abundance: .
j_gene: TRBJ2-3
CDR3aa: CASSLRSDTQYF
CDR3nt: TGTGCCAGCAGCCTAAGATCCGATACGCAGTATTTT

d_gene: .
v_gene: TRBV7-2
abundance: .
j_gene: TRBJ2-1
CDR3aa: CASSLAWGNEQFF
CDR3nt: TGTGCCAGCAGCTTAGCGTGGGGTAACGAGCAGTTCTTC

d_gene: .
v_gene: TRBV7-2
abundance: .
j_gene: TRBJ1-4
CDR3aa: CASSLRGDGNEKLFF
CDR3nt: TGTGCCAGCAGCTTACGTGGGGACGGTAATGAAAAACTGTTTTTT

d_gene: TRBD1
v_gene: TRBV28
abundance: .
j_gene: TRBJ2-7
CDR3aa: CASSLWGQGYEQYF
CDR3nt: TGTGCCAGCAGTTTATGGGGACAGGGCTACGAGCAGTACTTC

d_gene: TRBD2
v_gene: TRBV5-1
abundance: .
j_gene: TRBJ2-7
CDR3aa: CASSLTSGPTYEQYF
CDR3nt: TGCGCCAGCAGCTTAACTAGCGGCCCCACCTACGAGCAGTACTTC

d_gene: TRBD2
v_gene: TRBV5-6
abundance: .
j_gene: TRBJ2-1
CDR3aa: CASSRTSGEQFF
CDR3nt: TGTGCCAGCAGCCGGACTAGCGGTGAGCAGTTCTTC

d_gene: TRBD1
v_gene: TRBV18
abundance: .
j_gene: TRBJ2-5
CDR3aa: CASSRQGSQETQYF
CDR3nt: TGTGCCAGCTCACGACAGGGGTCACAAGAGACCCAGTACTTC

d_gene: .
v_gene: TRBV4-3
abundance: .
j_gene: TRBJ2-7
CDR3aa: CASSQDFGQTYEQYF
CDR3nt: TGCGCCAGCAGCCAAGATTTCGGGCAGACCTACGAGCAGTACTTC

d_gene: .
v_gene: TRBV4-3
abundance: .
j_gene: TRBJ2-3
CDR3aa: CASSQGVSEATDTQYF
CDR3nt: TGCGCCAGCAGCCAAGGGGTATCGGAGGCCACAGATACGCAGTATTTT

d_gene: .
v_gene: TRBV2
abundance: .
j_gene: TRBJ2-7
CDR3aa: CASRRGGDLYEQYF
CDR3nt: TGTGCCAGCAGGAGGGGCGGAGATCTCTACGAGCAGTACTTC

d_gene: .
v_gene: TRBV7-8
abundance: .
j_gene: TRBJ1-1
CDR3aa: CASSLRQKQNMNTEAFF
CDR3nt: TGTGCCAGCAGCCTAAGGCAGAAACAAAACATGAACACTGAAGCTTTCTTT

d_gene: .
v_gene: TRBV6-1
abundance: .
j_gene: TRBJ1-2
CDR3aa: CASSELNPGSSYGYTF
CDR3nt: TGTGCCAGCAGTGAATTGAATCCGGGCAGCTCGTATGGCTACACCTTC

d_gene: TRBD1
v_gene: TRBV28
abundance: .
j_gene: TRBJ2-7
CDR3aa: CATYEPGQHYEQYF
CDR3nt: TGTGCCACCTATGAACCGGGACAGCACTACGAGCAGTACTTC

d_gene: .
v_gene: TRBV28
abundance: .
j_gene: TRBJ2-1
CDR3aa: CASTRTGHDNEQFF
CDR3nt: TGTGCCAGCACTCGGACCGGGCATGACAATGAGCAGTTCTTC

d_gene: .
v_gene: TRBV7-9
abundance: .
j_gene: TRBJ1-4
CDR3aa: CASSPAVNEKLFF
CDR3nt: TGTGCCAGCAGCCCGGCCGTTAATGAAAAACTGTTTTTT

d_gene: TRBD2
v_gene: TRBV7-9
abundance: .
j_gene: TRBJ2-5
CDR3aa: CASSPTGTSSGETQYF
CDR3nt: TGTGCCAGCAGCCCCACCGGGACTAGCTCGGGAGAGACCCAGTACTTC

d_gene: .
v_gene: TRBV7-2
abundance: .
j_gene: TRBJ2-6
CDR3aa: CASSPYGGRGGANVLTF
CDR3nt: TGTGCCAGCAGCCCGTACGGGGGTCGGGGAGGGGCCAACGTCCTGACTTTC

d_gene: .
v_gene: TRBV2
abundance: .
j_gene: TRBJ2-5
CDR3aa: CASSGGETQYF
CDR3nt: TGTGCCAGCAGCGGAGGCGAGACCCAGTACTTC

d_gene: .
v_gene: TRBV5-4
abundance: .
j_gene: TRBJ2-5
CDR3aa: CASSFHGETQYF
CDR3nt: TGTGCCAGCAGCTTTCACGGGGAGACCCAGTACTTC

d_gene: .
v_gene: TRBV6-1
abundance: once
j_gene: TRBJ1-2
CDR3aa: CASSSAGGLYYGYTF
CDR3nt: TGTGCCAGCAGTTCGGCGGGGGGACTCTACTATGGCTACACCTTC

d_gene: TRBD1
v_gene: TRBV18
abundance: .
j_gene: TRBJ2-3
CDR3aa: CASSSTGADTDTQYF
CDR3nt: TGTGCCAGCTCATCGACAGGGGCCGACACAGATACGCAGTATTTT

d_gene: .
v_gene: TRBV14
abundance: .
j_gene: TRBJ2-1
CDR3aa: CASSRLGEQVRFF
CDR3nt: TGTGCCAGCAGCCGGCTGGGAGAACAGGTCCGGTTCTTC

d_gene: .
v_gene: TRBV11-3
abundance: .
j_gene: TRBJ2-5
CDR3aa: CASSLDRTETQYF
CDR3nt: TGTGCCAGCAGCTTAGATCGCACCGAGACCCAGTACTTC

d_gene: .
v_gene: TRBV11-2
abundance: few
j_gene: TRBJ2-3
CDR3aa: CASSLHPSVDTQYF
CDR3nt: TGTGCCAGCAGCTTACACCCTTCGGTAGATACGCAGTATTTT

d_gene: .
v_gene: TRBV6-5
abundance: few
j_gene: TRBJ1-4
CDR3aa: CASRVGQRERKLFF
CDR3nt: TGTGCCAGCAGGGTCGGGCAAAGGGAAAGAAAACTGTTTTTT